The entry that follows covers one TCR beta chain sequence. Antigen unknown. Just one base apart from a much larger clone, this may be a read error. The donors, healthy Caucasians from Russia, were aged 6 to 90. Per-sample yields of isolated PBMCs were at least 6 million. A second PCR of roughly 6 to 12 cycles used a sample-barcoded 5' primer and a J-beta primer mix. MiXCR, run by TCRdb on the 5' RACE reads, gives a single entry per CDR3 protein. In the table there are 650,000 to 1,000,000 distinct CDR3 sequences, around 36% of which are singletons. This record comes from a study of blood T cells in healthy people across ages. Study-wide findings and caveats: Higher diversity and more naive CD4+ cells were features of long-lived donors, compared to aged donors.

This CDR3 is 15 amino acids long. Trimming shortened V by 0 bases and J by 4 bases, and 12 bases separated the two germline ends. Germline CDR1 is LGHNA and CDR2 is YSLEER. The sequencing input was blood. The receptor was derived from a man aged 18 to 30 in good health. This chain connects TRBV4-3 to TRBJ1-2; D call uncertain. CDR3 in DNA: TGCGCCAGCAGCCAAGAGGGCCGGGTTGGCTATGGCTACACCTTC. Protein product: CASSQEGRVGYGYTF.